This T cell receptor beta chain came from a study of metastatic and nonmetastatic thyroid tumors. Study-wide background: Across peripheral blood and tumor or nodule tissue samples taken from malignant and benign thyroid patients, the repertoires were compared with one another.

Patients had received no treatment of any kind before thyroid surgery. Comment on this clone: Its antigen is unknown.

General study points: Malignant thyroid tumors reportedly had TCR beta diversity that was significantly higher than in benign nodules, in blood and tumor.

V was cut by 0 bases and J by 0 bases, with 12 bases left in between. Germline CDR1 reads GTSNPN; CDR2 reads SVGIG (reference sequence). This CDR3 contains 15 residues. In the authors' workflow: Differences in CDR3 between clinicopathological groups were drawn on to build a classifier intended to discriminate distant-metastatic papillary thyroid cancer patients. TCRdb re-clonotyped the PCR reads through MiXCR. TCRdb assigned the V and J calls; the authors' analysis was not used. The table has some 84,000 clones, around 7.8% seen once. V and J are TRBV30 and TRBJ2-7; weak D call: TRBD1 (5 bases). The sequencing sample was made of blood. This receptor was identified in a female donor with papillary thyroid cancer or a benign thyroid nodule (not recorded which). Some clones in this sample may be carry-over from other donors' samples. CDR3 DNA sequence: TGTGCCTGGAGTGTACAAGGGGCTGGCTCCTACGAGCAGTACTTC. It encodes CAWSVQGAGSYEQYF.